One sample yielded the 17 T cell receptor beta chains listed below, sequenced in a study of T cells after yellow fever vaccination. TCRdb redid the calling of the 5' RACE reads with MiXCR, one entry per CDR3 protein. The sample contains 200,000 to 250,000 distinct CDR3 sequences, less than 8.5% of which appear only once. Sequencing was performed on CD4+ T cells sorted from PBMCs, taken 15 days after the yellow fever booster vaccination. The source of these receptors is a man aged 25-45 years who received the YFV17D yellow fever vaccine.

Notes on this clonotype: This may arise from a read error, as a much more abundant clone is one base away. V usage is TRBV3-1 and J usage is TRBJ1-2; the D is unclear. The germline CDR1 and CDR2 sequences are LGHDT and YNNKEL (reference sequence). This CDR3 spans 13 amino acids. The ends were cut back, 4 bases at V and 5 bases at J, with 11 bases in the middle. The CDR3 spells CASSRLVEYGYTF. DNA for the CDR3: TGTGCCAGCAGCCGCCTCGTCGAGTATGGCTACACCTTC.

The chain uses TRBV6-5 and TRBJ2-5; 9 bases line up with TRBD1. CDR1 MNHEY and CDR2 SVGAGI come from the germline V gene. The CDR3 runs 14 residues. J lost 3 bases, V lost 5 bases, and 4 bases had no gene match. For the CDR3, the DNA is TGTGCCAGCAGTACCGACAGGGGGAAAGAGACCCAGTACTTC. Translated, it gives CASSTDRGKETQYF.

This clonotype was found many times. CDR3 in amino acids: CASSAAYEQYF. The CDR3 nucleotides are TGCGCCAGCAGCGCAGCCTACGAGCAGTACTTC. The gene calls are TRBV5-1 and TRBJ2-7; D is unclear. Germline V gives CDR1 SGHRS, CDR2 YFSETQ. Trimming cost V 4 bases and J 2 bases, with 4 bases left between them. CDR3 length: 11 residues.

The chain combines TRBV7-2 with TRBJ1-5; 8 bases are a match to TRBD1. The ends lost 6 bases at V and 3 bases at J; junction bases unmatched: 7. This CDR3 spans 15 amino acids. The germline V gene encodes CDR1 SGHTA and CDR2 FQGNSA. As DNA, the CDR3 is TGTGCCAGCAGGACCGGGACAGGTAACAATCAGCCCCAGCATTTT. This codes for CASRTGTGNNQPQHF.

This clonotype was counted ten times or more. The V and J genes are TRBV4-3 and TRBJ2-2, with D perhaps matching TRBD1 (5 bases). The length of the CDR3 is 17 residues. The germline gives CDR1 LGHNA, CDR2 YSLEER. V was clipped by 1 base and J by 0 bases, with 12 bases between them. CDR3 nucleotides: TGCGCCAGCAGCCAAGGGACACGGCAATCGAACACCGGGGAGCTGTTTTTT. This translates into CASSQGTRQSNTGELFF.

In its sample, this clonotype was seen many times. The rearrangement uses TRBV7-3 and TRBJ2-2, with D tentatively TRBD1 (6 bases). Per the germline V gene, CDR1 is SGHTA and CDR2 is FQGTGA. Trimming shortened V by 6 bases and J by 5 bases, and 10 bases separated the two germline ends. The CDR3 has 13 amino acids. In DNA, the CDR3 is TGTGCCAGCAGTCCCGGGACAACCGGGGAGCTGTTTTTT. This encodes CASSPGTTGELFF.

This clonotype was seen only a few times. The V gene is TRBV5-1, the J gene TRBJ2-7; D remains unclear. Germline CDR1 is SGHRS and CDR2 is YFSETQ. Trimming removed 6 bases at V and 0 bases at J, with 7 bases between. This CDR3 spans 12 amino acids. The CDR3 loop reads CASTSLSYEQYF. The DNA for the CDR3 is TGCGCCAGCACCTCACTCTCCTACGAGCAGTACTTC.

This clonotype was detected ten times or more. This chain links TRBV7-8 with TRBJ1-1, with 7 positions matching TRBD1. Trimming cost V 3 bases and J 0 bases; bases outside gene matches: 10. CDR3 length equals 17 residues. Per germline, CDR1 SGHVS and CDR2 FQNEAQ. The CDR3 sequence is CASSFVWAGGLNTEAFF. The CDR3, as DNA: TGTGCCAGCAGCTTTGTGTGGGCAGGGGGACTGAACACTGAAGCTTTCTTT.

The chain is built from TRBV10-3 and TRBJ2-1; 7 bases align to TRBD2. The length of the CDR3 is 15 residues. Germline trimming cut 4 bases from V and 2 bases from J; bases unmatched to any gene: 5. Germline lookup yields CDR1 ENHRY and CDR2 SYGVKD. CDR3: CAISGSGPTYNEQFF. CDR3 sequence (DNA): TGTGCCATCAGTGGTAGCGGGCCGACCTACAATGAGCAGTTCTTC.

In its sample, this clonotype was seen a few times. V is TRBV7-9 and J is TRBJ1-1; possibly TRBD1 for D (5 bases). Trimming pared 8 bases from V and 6 bases from J, leaving 10 bases between. Germline V lookup: CDR1 SEHNR, CDR2 FQNEAQ (reference sequence). The CDR3 totals 11 residues. The CDR3: CASERDAEAFF. The CDR3 DNA reads as TGTGCCAGCGAGCGGGACGCTGAAGCTTTCTTT. Supplemented by reference TRBV7-9 and TRBJ1-1, the full variable domain reads DTGVSQNPRHKITKRGQNVTFRCDPISEHNRLYWYRQTLGQGPEFLTYFQNEAQLEKSRLLSDRFSAERPKGSFSTLEIQRTEQGDSAMYLCASERDAEAFFGQGTRLTVV.

This clonotype appeared a few times. The chain is built from TRBV4-3 and TRBJ2-3, with 9 bases lining up with TRBD2. Germline trimming cut 0 bases from V and 4 bases from J; bases unmatched to any gene: 14. CDR3 size: 19 residues. Germline lookup yields CDR1 LGHNA and CDR2 YSLEER. The CDR3 DNA is TGCGCCAGCAGCCAAGACTCTTTTCCCGGGACTAGCATATCAGATACGCAGTATTTT. This sequence encodes CASSQDSFPGTSISDTQYF.

The J gene is TRBJ1-1, the V gene TRBV7-9, with TRBD1 identical over 7 bases. This CDR3 region has 17 residues. The ends lost 5 bases at V and 4 bases at J; junction bases unmatched: 16. Germline CDR1 is SEHNR and CDR2 is FQNEAQ (reference sequence). The CDR3, as DNA: TGTGCCAGCAGCCCACTTAGGTTGACAGGGATGGGCACTGAAGCTTTCTTT. Its protein product is CASSPLRLTGMGTEAFF.

This clonotype has a handful of counts. The chain uses TRBV19 and TRBJ2-3; no reliable D call. Germline V gives CDR1 LNHDA, CDR2 SQIVND (reference sequence). The germline V and J ends were trimmed by 4 bases and 6 bases, with 8 bases remaining between them. The CDR3 totals 12 residues. The CDR3 DNA follows: TGTGCCAGTAGTAAGAGGACGGATACGCAGTATTTT. This codes for CASSKRTDTQYF.

In DNA, the CDR3 is TGCAGTGCTAGTAGATCGGGAGTCACAGATACGCAGTATTTT. Its protein product is CSASRSGVTDTQYF. The J gene is TRBJ2-3, the V gene TRBV20-1, with D maybe TRBD2 (6 bases). Germline V gives CDR1 DFQATT, CDR2 SNEGSKA (reference sequence). The CDR3 covers 14 residues. Trimming shortened V by 3 bases and J by 2 bases, and 12 bases separated the two germline ends.

The rearrangement joins TRBV6-2 or TRBV6-3 to TRBJ1-1; 7 nucleotides line up with TRBD1. Losses at the gene ends were 6 bases for V and 2 bases for J; bases not matched to a gene: 6. The CDR3 consists of 14 residues. Per germline, CDR1 MNHEY and CDR2 SVGEGT. CDR3 DNA: TGTGCCAGCAGATCCGGGACAGCAAACACTGAAGCTTTCTTT. It specifies CASRSGTANTEAFF.

The V and J genes are TRBV4-1 and TRBJ2-1; no definite D call. The germline gives CDR1 MGHRA, CDR2 YSYEKL. V dropped 3 bases and J dropped 5 bases, with 11 bases sitting between them. The CDR3 loop spans 14 amino acids. This CDR3 is CASSQGTRNNEQFF. The CDR3 DNA follows: TGCGCCAGCAGCCAGGGAACCAGAAACAATGAGCAGTTCTTC.

This clonotype was counted ten times or more. In nucleotides, the CDR3 is TGTGCCAGCAGTCAGGGCCAAAACACCATATATTTT. Protein product: CASSQGQNTIYF. V and J are TRBV28 and TRBJ1-3; D may be TRBD1 (5 bases). CDR3 length equals 12 residues. V was cut by 5 bases and J by 6 bases, with 8 bases left in between. Germline V gene lookup returns CDR1 MDHEN and CDR2 SYDVKM.